This T cell receptor (beta chain) was sequenced in a study of CD8+ T cells in alopecia areata. Overall study results and limits: Possibly because of HLA-related factors, TCR sharing was less clear across patients than in mice.

Reverse transcribed after extraction, RNA yielded cDNA as the sequencing template. Sequenced by immunoSEQ multiplex PCR; TCRdb stores in-frame clones only, minus some. The data show roughly 150,000 clones, 40% to 60% seen once. On this clone itself: Its antigen is not known.

Punch biopsies of lesional scalp, plus peripheral blood, were taken from alopecia areata patients. The source of this sequence is a human donor with alopecia areata. The sequenced sample was CD8+ T cells sorted from blood, obtained at week 0.

CDR3 coding DNA: TGTGCCTGGAGCCCAGACAGGGTCTCGGGCTACACCTTC. This codes for CAWSPDRVSGYTF. The chain carries TRBV30 and TRBJ1-2; 7 bases match TRBD1. The CDR3 contains 13 residues. Trimming cost V 3 bases and J 8 bases; bases outside gene matches: 9. CDR1 GTSNPN and CDR2 SVGIG come from the germline V gene (reference sequence).